The sample holds many counts of the clone carrying this T cell receptor beta chain. The antigen is undetermined. Preparation of the TCRbeta library used unique molecular identifiers. TCRdb passed the PCR reads through MiXCR, listing each CDR3 protein once. The sample has over 450,000 distinct CDR3 sequences, 8% to 11% seen once. Germline CDR1 SGHTA, CDR2 FQGNSA. V dropped 5 bases and J dropped 6; count of bases not matched to a gene: 5. This CDR3 has 14 residues. The sample is drawn from a study of T-cell reconstitution after alpha-beta-depleted transplantation in children. Study-wide points: At around two months after transplant, the alpha-beta T cells were reportedly derived from several hundred expanded clones that came from non-depleted graft cells.

This chain uses TRBV7-2 with TRBJ2-2; 8 bases match TRBD1. The sequence was obtained from a child aged 2 to 10 with inherited bone marrow failure, due to receive a stem cell transplant. Sequences were derived from PBMCs, sampled before TCRalphabeta/CD19-depleted stem cell transplant. In DNA form, the CDR3 reads TGTGCCAGCAGCCGGATACAGGGGGCCGGGGAGCTGTTTTTT. Amino acid sequence: CASSRIQGAGELFF.